This entry is about one TCR beta chain. These data come from a study of blood T cell repertoires in COVID-19. About the study: Acute and convalescent COVID-19 specimens originated in the United States, Italy and Spain.

Trimming cost V 7 bases and J 4 bases, with 22 bases left between them. This CDR3 is 16 amino acids long. Seattle patients were enrolled while actively infected and followed longitudinally. Original analysis: For nucleated cells, counts were estimated from reference gene primer amplification. Assay used: immunoSEQ multiplex PCR; TCRdb lists only in-frame clones, some missing. That table furnishes V, J and clone size, whereas the DNA furnished D and trimming. Of some 160,000 clones detected, around four fifths appear once; the ten largest clones hold under 3.5%. This sequence originates from a woman at least 80 years old with COVID-19, enrolled during active disease. The chain recombines TRBV23-1 with TRBJ1-2; a weak D match, TRBD1 (5 bases). TRBV23-1 is placed among ORFs of uncertain function. The material sequenced was peripheral blood. The CDR3 is CASTSPPRGCCYGYTF. Written as DNA, the CDR3 is TGCGCCAGCACCTCTCCCCCCCGGGGGTGCTGCTATGGCTACACCTTC.